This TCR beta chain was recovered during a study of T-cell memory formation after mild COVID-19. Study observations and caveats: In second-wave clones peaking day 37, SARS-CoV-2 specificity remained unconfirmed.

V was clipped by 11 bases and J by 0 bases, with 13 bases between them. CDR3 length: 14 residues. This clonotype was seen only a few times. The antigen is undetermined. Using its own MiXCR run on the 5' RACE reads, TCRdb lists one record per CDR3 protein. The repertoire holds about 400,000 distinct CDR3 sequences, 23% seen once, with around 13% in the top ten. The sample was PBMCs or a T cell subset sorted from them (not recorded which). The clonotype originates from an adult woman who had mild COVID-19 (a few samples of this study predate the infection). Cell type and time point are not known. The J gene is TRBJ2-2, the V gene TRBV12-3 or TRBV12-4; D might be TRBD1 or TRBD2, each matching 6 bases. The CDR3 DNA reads TGTGCCTGGGGGGCAGGAGCGAACACCGGGGAGCTGTTTTTT. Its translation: CAWGAGANTGELFF.